This TCR beta chain is drawn from a study of identical twins. Germline loops: CDR1 MDHEN, CDR2 SYDVKM. The CDR3 length is 13 residues. The germline V and J ends were trimmed by 2 bases and 10 bases, with 11 bases remaining between them. The cDNA had a unique molecular identifier and a template-switch universal primer site. MiXCR was run by TCRdb on the 5' RACE reads, yielding one entry per CDR3 protein. The sample has about 240,000 distinct CDR3 sequences, 9.5% to 15% seen once. With regard to this clonotype: The antigen is not known.

Study-level points and caveats: With abundant cord blood beta clonotypes, insertions were fewer; memory repertoires showed no such pattern.

Another study also made use of these data, one on yellow fever vaccine responses in identical twins.

This receptor was taken from a woman aged 18 to 35 in good health. The chain is built from TRBV28 and TRBJ2-2; D not certain. Material: memory (CD45RO+) T cells sorted from blood. The CDR3 here is CASSLVRFQELFF. The CDR3 DNA follows: TGTGCCAGCAGTTTAGTCAGGTTCCAGGAGCTGTTTTTT.